One sample yielded the 28 T cell receptor beta chains listed below, sequenced in a study of blood T cell repertoires in COVID-19 (dated by TCRdb to about 2020). Library generation was performed with the immunoSEQ multiplex PCR assay. TCRdb provides this immuneACCESS table in a form limited to in-frame rearrangements. Some clones are lacking; in checked studies, under half of them reflect an unresolved V gene, and why the rest are absent is not known. The sample includes 56,000 or so clones, with around nine tenths observed a single time. Of the sample, approximately 4% falls within the top ten clones. What was sequenced was peripheral blood. The source is a man in his fifties or sixties with acute or convalescent COVID-19.

The chain links TRBV5-8 to TRBJ2-2; 8 nucleotides line up with TRBD1. The V and J ends lost 4 bases and 6 bases, in that order; junction bases with no gene match: 5. CDR1 is SGHTS and CDR2 is YDEGEE in the germline V gene. The CDR3 has 14 residues. The CDR3 sequence is CASSPRQGPGELFF. In DNA, the CDR3 is TGTGCCAGCAGCCCGAGACAGGGGCCCGGGGAGCTGTTTTTT. The variable domain in full, completed from reference TRBV5-8 and TRBJ2-2, reads EAGVTQSPTHLIKTRGQQATLRCSPISGHTSVYWYQQALGLGLQFLLWYDEGEERNRGNFPPRFSGRQFPNYSSELNVNALELEDSALYLCASSPRQGPGELFFGEGSRLTVL.

The chain joins TRBV9 to TRBJ1-4; D perhaps matches TRBD1 (6 bases). Germline-derived CDR1 and CDR2 are SGDLS and YYNGEE. V was trimmed by 3 bases and J by 4 bases, leaving 10 bases between them. CDR3 size: 14 residues. The CDR3 nucleotides are TGTGCCAGCAGCGGCAGGGGAAGTAATGAAAAACTGTTTTTT. Translating it yields CASSGRGSNEKLFF.

The chain is built from TRBV6-1 and TRBJ1-1; 7 nucleotides align to TRBD1. CDR1 is MNHNS, CDR2 SASEGT, per germline. CDR3 length: 14 amino acids. The ends lost 3 bases at V and 3 bases at J; junction bases unmatched: 4. The CDR3 spells CASSETGSDTEAFF. In DNA form, the CDR3 reads TGTGCCAGCAGTGAGACAGGGTCAGACACTGAAGCTTTCTTT.

The chain couples TRBV3-1 (or the pseudogene TRBV3-2) to TRBJ2-5; possible D gene TRBD2, 6 bases. V was pared by 0 bases and J by 5 bases, with 10 bases between. Per the germline V gene, CDR1 is LGHDT and CDR2 is YNNKEL (reference sequence). The CDR3 covers 14 residues. The CDR3 region is CASSQEGGMETQYF. CDR3 bases: TGTGCCAGCAGCCAAGAGGGAGGAATGGAGACCCAGTACTTC.

The chain carries TRBV18 and TRBJ2-7, with D perhaps TRBD1 (5 bases). Germline loops: CDR1 KGHSH, CDR2 LQKENI. Trimming cost V 3 bases and J 3 bases, with 9 bases left between them. This CDR3 region has 13 residues. For the CDR3, the DNA is TGTGCCAGCTCACCGGACATCTACTACGAGCAGTACTTC. This codes for CASSPDIYYEQYF.

The chain employs TRBV11-3 and TRBJ2-2, with TRBD2 matching 10 bases. The CDR3 loop spans 15 amino acids. Germline V gene sequence: CDR1 SGHNT, CDR2 YENEEA. The V segment lost 5 bases and the J segment 5 bases; nucleotides outside the gene matches: 5. The CDR3 here is CASSLSGRFTGELFF. The CDR3 DNA reads as TGTGCCAGCAGCCTTAGCGGGAGGTTTACCGGGGAGCTGTTTTTT.

V usage is TRBV6-1 and J usage is TRBJ2-4; TRBD1 matches at 8 bases. J was trimmed by 0 bases and V by 3 bases; bases with no gene match: 1. Germline V CDR1 and CDR2: MNHNS, SASEGT. The CDR3 has 15 residues. The CDR3 loop reads CASSDRGLAKNIQYF. CDR3 DNA: TGTGCCAGCAGTGACAGGGGGCTAGCCAAAAACATTCAGTACTTC.

The V gene is TRBV19, the J gene TRBJ1-4; 7 bases line up with TRBD1. This CDR3 has 14 amino acids. Germline V lookup: CDR1 LNHDA, CDR2 SQIVND (reference sequence). Unmatched junction bases numbered 10, after V lost 7 bases and J lost 8 bases. For the CDR3, the DNA is TGTGCCAGTACCGACAGGGTATTAGGGGAAAAACTGTTTTTT. Translating gives CASTDRVLGEKLFF.

The chain joins TRBV19 to TRBJ2-2; 10 nucleotides agree with TRBD1. J gave up 7 bases and V 6 bases, and 8 bases lay outside the gene matches. CDR3 size: 15 residues. The germline V gene encodes CDR1 LNHDA and CDR2 SQIVND (reference sequence). CDR3 nucleotide sequence: TGTGCCAGTAGAACCGGGACAGGGGTTGGCGGGGAGCTGTTTTTT. Residues: CASRTGTGVGGELFF.

The V call is TRBV12-5, the J call TRBJ1-1, with 7 bases lining up with TRBD1. CDR3 length: 12 amino acids. Germline V gene data show CDR1 as LGHNT and CDR2 as FRNRAP. The V gene end was trimmed by 2 bases and the J gene end by 10 bases; junction bases not matched to a gene: 4. The CDR3 nucleotides are TGTGCTAGTGGTTTGCACAGGGGAGGAGCTTTCTTT. This gives the protein CASGLHRGGAFF.

The V and J genes are TRBV9 and TRBJ2-7, with D possibly TRBD2 on 6 matching bases. This CDR3 comprises 15 residues. Germline-derived CDR1 and CDR2 are SGDLS and YYNGEE. V lost 4 bases, J lost 0 bases, and 14 bases lay in between. The CDR3 DNA reads as TGTGCCAGCAGCCTGAGCGGGTCTAGCTCCTACGAGCAGTACTTC. Its translation: CASSLSGSSSYEQYF.

In its sample, this clone was seen once. The J gene is TRBJ1-2, the V gene TRBV25-1; perhaps TRBD1 as D (5 bases). This CDR3 is built from 13 residues. Germline V gives CDR1 MGHDK, CDR2 SYGVNS. V was trimmed by 6 bases and J by 7 bases, leaving 15 bases between them. CDR3 bases: TGTGCCAGCAGACAGGTCGATCTTGCTGGCTACACCTTC. Translation: CASRQVDLAGYTF.

This clone was observed once. V is TRBV6-5 and J is TRBJ1-5; 8 bases agree with TRBD1. Germline trimming cut 6 bases from V and 7 bases from J; bases unmatched to any gene: 5. This CDR3 contains 13 residues. Germline-derived CDR1 and CDR2 are MNHEY and SVGAGI. The CDR3 region has the DNA TGTGCCAGCAGGACAACAGGGGGGCAGCCCCAGCATTTT. It codes for CASRTTGGQPQHF.

The chain joins TRBV6-2 or TRBV6-3 to TRBJ2-1, with 8 bases identical to TRBD1. Germline V gene lookup returns CDR1 MNHEY and CDR2 SVGEGT. The CDR3 is 18 amino acids. Trimming removed 2 bases from V and 8 bases from J; junction bases left unmatched: 17. The CDR3 DNA reads TGTGCCAGCAGTTACGGGCGGACAGGGCTCTACATGGACTATGAGCAGTTCTTC. Translation gives CASSYGRTGLYMDYEQFF.

Only a few counts were recorded for this clone. The V call is TRBV14, the J call TRBJ1-1; D is undetermined. Deletions cut 1 base from V and 1 base from J, with 10 bases between. Germline V gene lookup returns CDR1 SGHDN and CDR2 FVKESK. This CDR3 region has 15 residues. DNA of the CDR3: TGTGCCAGCAGCCAAGGGGCAGGTTGGAACACTGAAGCTTTCTTT. Its translation is CASSQGAGWNTEAFF.

This chain links TRBV7-9 with TRBJ2-7; a weak D match, TRBD2 (5 bases). CDR1 is SEHNR and CDR2 is FQNEAQ in the germline V gene (reference sequence). The CDR3 length is 11 residues. V was cut by 4 bases and J by 7 bases, with 8 bases left in between. The CDR3 region is CASSSSGEQYF. CDR3 bases: TGTGCCAGCAGCTCATCGGGAGAGCAGTACTTC.

This clone has a single count. The V call is TRBV7-9, the J call TRBJ2-1, with 11 bases lining up with TRBD2. CDR3 length: 15 amino acids. Germline V gene sequence: CDR1 SEHNR, CDR2 FQNEAQ (reference sequence). Trimming removed 5 bases from V and 8 bases from J; junction bases left unmatched: 8. The CDR3: CASSTLAGGRDEQFF. The DNA of the CDR3 is TGTGCCAGCAGCACCCTAGCGGGGGGTAGGGATGAGCAGTTCTTC.

This rearrangement joins TRBV28 to TRBJ2-4; D is perhaps TRBD1 (6 bases). V was pared by 7 bases and J by 6 bases, with 16 bases between. This CDR3 has 14 residues. CDR1 and CDR2 (germline): MDHEN, SYDVKM. CDR3 sequence reads: CASTQGTIPNIQYF. The CDR3 nucleotides are TGTGCCAGCACCCAGGGGACGATACCAAACATTCAGTACTTC.

V and J are TRBV2 and TRBJ1-1; D uncertain. Germline loops: CDR1 SNHLY, CDR2 FYNNEI. The CDR3 sequence is 10 residues long. V was pared by 1 base and J by 9 bases, with 3 bases between. CDR3 sequence: CASSEGKAFF. For the CDR3, the DNA is TGTGCCAGCAGTGAAGGTAAAGCTTTCTTT.

The chain links TRBV5-1 to TRBJ2-7; TRBD2 agrees at 10 bases. CDR1 and CDR2 (germline): SGHRS, YFSETQ. The CDR3 loop spans 14 amino acids. In DNA, the CDR3 is TGCGCGAGTGCGGCCATAGCGGGAGGCCGGGAGCAGTACTTC. Protein: CASAAIAGGREQYF.

The CDR3, as DNA: TGTGCCAGCAGTTACCCCCCCCCGTCACCCCTCCACTTT. This sequence encodes CASSYPPPSPLHF. V gene TRBV6-5 combines with J gene TRBJ1-6, with D unresolved. Germline V gives CDR1 MNHEY, CDR2 SVGAGI. The CDR3 runs to 13 residues. Trimming removed 2 bases from V and 10 bases from J, with 9 bases in between.

The rearrangement uses TRBV20-1 and TRBJ2-2; the D gene is possibly TRBD1 (6 bases). This CDR3 contains 16 residues. The V gene lost 3 bases and the J gene lost 5 bases, with 19 bases spanning the gap. CDR1 and CDR2 (germline): DFQATT, SNEGSKA (reference sequence). Written as DNA, the CDR3 is TGCAGTGCTAGTTCCCCCCTGCAGGGGAGTACCGGGGAGCTGTTTTTT. Encoded protein: CSASSPLQGSTGELFF.

Written as DNA, the CDR3 is TGTGCTAGTGGTTTTGAGCCGGGAACGCAGTTCTTC. Amino acid sequence: CASGFEPGTQFF. The V gene is TRBV12-5, the J gene TRBJ2-1; possibly TRBD2 for D (5 bases). CDR1 is LGHNT and CDR2 is FRNRAP in the germline V gene. The CDR3 runs 12 residues. The V end lost 3 bases, the J end lost 12 bases, and 12 bases lay between the germline ends.

The chain links TRBV12-5 to TRBJ1-5, with D perhaps matching TRBD1 (6 bases). V gave up 1 base and J gave up 0 bases, with 19 bases separating them. CDR1 and CDR2 (germline): LGHNT, FRNRAP. CDR3 length: 19 residues. The CDR3 DNA follows: TGTGCTAGTGGTTTGGCACGGGTCGGGACAACTCCTAGCAATCAGCCCCAGCATTTT. It encodes CASGLARVGTTPSNQPQHF.

The chain recombines TRBV21-1 with TRBJ1-1; TRBD1, the table's D call, was not compared with the DNA. TRBV21-1 is listed as a pseudogene. The CDR3 length is 18 residues. The CDR3 region is CASSSPNGVGQGGTEAFF. The CDR3 bases are TGTGCCAGCAGCTCGCCAAACGGGGTGGGACAGGGAGGGACTGAAGCTTTCTTT.

The chain carries TRBV5-6 and TRBJ2-2; D not resolved. Germline assignment: CDR1 SGHDT and CDR2 YYEEEE. CDR3 size: 17 residues. V dropped 2 bases and J dropped 0 bases, with 14 bases sitting between them. DNA for the CDR3: TGTGCCAGCAGCTTTTTCCTGGCACACACGAACACCGGGGAGCTGTTTTTT. Translated: CASSFFLAHTNTGELFF.

This clone is a singleton in its sample. The chain recombines TRBV19 with TRBJ1-2; D call uncertain. The CDR3 sequence is 15 residues long. Germline-derived CDR1 and CDR2 are LNHDA and SQIVND (reference sequence). The germline V and J ends were trimmed by 0 bases and 6 bases, with 14 bases remaining between them. The DNA of the CDR3 is TGTGCCAGTAGTATAGATCCCGAGGGTACGAATGGCTACACCTTC. Amino acid sequence: CASSIDPEGTNGYTF.

The chain links TRBV5-8 to TRBJ2-4, with D perhaps TRBD1 (6 bases). This CDR3 is 15 amino acids long. In germline, CDR1 is SGHTS, CDR2 YDEGEE. Between the trimmed V and J ends, which lost 4 bases and 12 bases, there was a span of 23 bases. The CDR3 DNA follows: TGTGCCAGCAGCCGATACAGGGCAGGCAAACCTAGTCAGTACTTC. The encoded protein is CASSRYRAGKPSQYF.